What follows is one TCR beta chain and its context. As yet, its antigen is unknown. Between the trimmed V and J ends, which lost 0 bases and 1 base, there was a span of 10 bases. This CDR3 is 16 amino acids long. CDR1 DFQATT and CDR2 SNEGSKA come from the germline V gene (reference sequence). A second PCR of roughly 7 to 11 cycles used a sample-barcoded 5' primer and a J-beta primer mix. TCRdb reanalysed the 5' RACE reads using MiXCR and keeps one entry per CDR3 protein. The data contain about 780,000 distinct CDR3 sequences, roughly 60% of them seen just once; the ten biggest clones take up about 30%. This record comes from a study of blood T cells in healthy people across ages. Study-wide background: About one barcoded beta molecule per two T cells was the capture yield of template switching.

Study results and caveats: Leaving the PBMCs unsorted stopped any conclusive comparison of naive versus antigen-experienced cells. Unknown CMV status may confound age-related changes in expanded clones. When one million T cells were used, diversity estimates were thought to be underestimates.

The TCR was taken from a man aged 30-40 years in good health. Sequenced sample: blood. V and J are TRBV20-1 and TRBJ2-6; a possible D gene is TRBD2 (5 bases). For the CDR3, the DNA is TGCAGTGCTAGAGATGAGGGAAGATCTGGGGCCAACGTCCTGACTTTC. Protein: CSARDEGRSGANVLTF.